Each of the 17 T cell receptor beta chains below was sequenced from the same sample in a study of a mutant IDH1 vaccine in newly diagnosed glioma. Using immunoSEQ multiplex PCR, the repertoire was profiled, and TCRdb retains in-frame clones only, with some absent. This sample has 60,000 to 75,000 clones, with approximately 86% found just once. Regarding time point: week 35, safety follow-up. Topical imiquimod was applied with each vaccine dose, which held 300 ug of mutant IDH1 20-mer peptide. Their recognized antigens are unknown. The specimen was PBMCs, collected from a glioma patient whose treatment included an IDH1 peptide vaccine. The receptors here all came from a man younger than 45 with glioma.

The chain has TRBV5-4 and TRBJ1-1; D is possibly TRBD1 (5 bases). This CDR3 spans 15 amino acids. V shed 0 bases and J shed 5 bases, with 14 bases lying between them. Germline V gene sequence: CDR1 SGHNT, CDR2 YYREEE (reference sequence). The DNA for the CDR3 is TGTGCCAGCAGCTTGGCCAGGGCAGGGTGGACTGAAGCTTTCTTT. This encodes CASSLARAGWTEAFF.

The chain employs TRBV7-3 and TRBJ2-3; 9 bases agree with TRBD2. The ends lost 6 bases at V and 2 bases at J; junction bases unmatched: 6. This CDR3 has 15 amino acids. Germline values: CDR1 SGHTA, CDR2 FQGTGA. CDR3 loop: CASRVSGGYTDTQYF. CDR3 coding DNA: TGTGCCAGCAGGGTTAGCGGGGGTTACACAGATACGCAGTATTTT.

The J gene is TRBJ2-5, the V gene TRBV10-3; TRBD2 is a possible D gene (6 bases). The V and J ends lost 2 bases and 3 bases respectively, with 7 bases between them. Germline lookup yields CDR1 ENHRY and CDR2 SYGVKD. The CDR3 loop spans 13 amino acids. The CDR3 region has the DNA TGTGCCATCAGTGAGCGACTAGAAGAGACCCAGTACTTC. Its protein is CAISERLEETQYF.

The chain couples TRBV29-1 to TRBJ2-1, with D possibly being TRBD2 (5 bases). Germline lookup yields CDR1 SQVTM and CDR2 ANQGSEA. V was shortened by 2 bases and J by 2 bases, with 16 bases between the two germline ends. The CDR3 contains 16 residues. The CDR3 DNA follows: TGCAGCGTTGAATCCGGGGTCGGGGAACCCTACAATGAGCAGTTCTTC. This encodes CSVESGVGEPYNEQFF.

V is TRBV30 and J is TRBJ1-3, with unresolved D. V lost 3 bases and J 4 bases, leaving 10 bases between the germline ends. The CDR3 spans 13 residues. The germline V gene has CDR1 GTSNPN and CDR2 SVGIG (reference sequence). CDR3 nucleotide sequence: TGTGCCTGGAGATCCGGGCCGGGAAACACCATATATTTT. The encoded protein is CAWRSGPGNTIYF.

The gene calls are TRBV2 and TRBJ2-7; tentatively, D is TRBD1 (6 bases). Looked up from germline, CDR1 is SNHLY and CDR2 is FYNNEI. This CDR3 has 15 residues. V was pared by 4 bases and J by 2 bases, with 15 bases between. The CDR3 DNA reads as TGTGCCAGCAGTGGGGTCAACAGGGAAGCCTACGAGCAGTACTTC. Translated: CASSGVNREAYEQYF.

The chain employs TRBV19 and TRBJ1-2; 7 nucleotides line up with TRBD1. There are 13 residues in the CDR3. With V trimmed by 3 bases and J by 7 bases, 5 bases remained unmatched. The germline V gene has CDR1 LNHDA and CDR2 SQIVND (reference sequence). The CDR3 DNA sequence: TGTGCCAGTAGTATCGGGCAGGGGGGTGGCTACACCTTC. This codes for CASSIGQGGGYTF.

J is TRBJ2-1 and V is TRBV13; 11 nucleotides align to TRBD2. V shed 3 bases and J 4 bases; nucleotides not matched to a gene: 8. This CDR3 is built from 17 residues. Germline-derived CDR1 and CDR2 are PRHDT and FYEKMQ (reference sequence). The CDR3 bases are TGTGCCAGCAGCTTCCCTAGCGGGGGGAGAGGGTACAATGAGCAGTTCTTC. It specifies CASSFPSGGRGYNEQFF.

The V call is TRBV15, the J call TRBJ1-5; the D is unclear. Trimming shortened V by 1 base and J by 0 bases, and 13 bases separated the two germline ends. Germline V CDR1 and CDR2: LNHNV, YYDKDF (reference sequence). The CDR3 sequence is 17 residues long. CDR3 residues: CATSRGRKLVSNQPQHF. CDR3 coding DNA: TGTGCCACCAGCAGAGGCAGGAAACTAGTTAGCAATCAGCCCCAGCATTTT.

The V call is TRBV6-1, the J call TRBJ2-5; TRBD1 might be the D (5 bases). Between the trimmed V and J ends, which lost 0 bases and 4 bases, there was a span of 15 bases. Germline V lookup: CDR1 MNHNS, CDR2 SASEGT. The CDR3 has 16 amino acids. CDR3 DNA sequence: TGTGCCAGCAGTGAAGCACGGACAACTTTCCCAGAGACCCAGTACTTC. As protein: CASSEARTTFPETQYF.

This clone has only one observation. The rearrangement links TRBV5-6 to TRBJ2-1; 9 nucleotides match TRBD2. From germline, CDR1 is SGHDT and CDR2 YYEEEE. The CDR3 is 14 residues long. V shed 6 bases, J shed 3 bases, and the junction held 4 bases outside the gene matches. In DNA, the CDR3 is TGTGCCAGCATCCTAGCGGGATACTACAATGAGCAGTTCTTC. It translates to CASILAGYYNEQFF.

V is TRBV27 and J is TRBJ1-4; D is unclear. Looked up from germline, CDR1 is MNHEY and CDR2 is SMNVEV (reference sequence). V lost 2 bases and J 8 bases, leaving 15 bases between the germline ends. The CDR3 has 15 amino acids. The CDR3 protein is CASSLNGRVGEKLFF. DNA for the CDR3: TGTGCCAGCAGTTTAAATGGGAGAGTGGGCGAAAAACTGTTTTTT.

This clone was counted between two and nine times. The chain is built from TRBV7-8 and TRBJ2-6; the D is unclear. This CDR3 comprises 13 residues. CDR1 SGHVS and CDR2 FQNEAQ come from the germline V gene. V was pared by 5 bases and J by 1 base, with 3 bases between. The CDR3 protein is CASSQSGANVLTF. The CDR3 DNA reads TGTGCCAGCAGCCAATCTGGGGCCAACGTCCTGACTTTC.

V gene TRBV19 combines with J gene TRBJ2-3, with D tentatively TRBD2 (6 bases). The CDR3 length is 14 residues. The germline V gene has CDR1 LNHDA and CDR2 SQIVND (reference sequence). V gave up 6 bases and J gave up 4 bases, with 14 bases separating them. The CDR3 protein is CASRQGGDADTQYF. The CDR3 nucleotides read TGTGCCAGTAGGCAGGGCGGGGACGCAGATACGCAGTATTTT.

The rearrangement links TRBV28 to TRBJ1-2; the D gene is possibly TRBD1 (6 bases). This CDR3 is built from 15 residues. Germline V gene sequence: CDR1 MDHEN, CDR2 SYDVKM. Trimming removed 6 bases at V and 4 bases at J, with 18 bases between. The CDR3 loop is CASSGAGGGSYGYTF. CDR3 coding DNA: TGTGCCAGCAGCGGAGCGGGGGGCGGCAGCTATGGCTACACCTTC.

The rearrangement joins TRBV5-1 to TRBJ1-1, with 8 bases aligning to TRBD1. Looked up from germline, CDR1 is SGHRS and CDR2 is YFSETQ. The CDR3 is 13 residues long. V lost 7 bases to trimming and J lost 2 bases; unmatched junction nucleotides: 4. The CDR3 spells CASGDRLNTEAFF. CDR3 nucleotide sequence: TGCGCCAGCGGGGACAGGTTAAACACTGAAGCTTTCTTT.

CDR3 sequence: CASSLSSPQGFAGELFF. The CDR3 bases are TGTGCCAGCAGCCTTTCTAGTCCGCAGGGCTTTGCCGGGGAGCTGTTTTTT. This sequence joins TRBV11-3 and TRBJ2-2, with a weak D call TRBD1 (5 bases). V was trimmed by 5 bases and J by 6 bases, leaving 22 bases between them. The germline CDR1 and CDR2 sequences are SGHNT and YENEEA. CDR3 size: 17 residues.